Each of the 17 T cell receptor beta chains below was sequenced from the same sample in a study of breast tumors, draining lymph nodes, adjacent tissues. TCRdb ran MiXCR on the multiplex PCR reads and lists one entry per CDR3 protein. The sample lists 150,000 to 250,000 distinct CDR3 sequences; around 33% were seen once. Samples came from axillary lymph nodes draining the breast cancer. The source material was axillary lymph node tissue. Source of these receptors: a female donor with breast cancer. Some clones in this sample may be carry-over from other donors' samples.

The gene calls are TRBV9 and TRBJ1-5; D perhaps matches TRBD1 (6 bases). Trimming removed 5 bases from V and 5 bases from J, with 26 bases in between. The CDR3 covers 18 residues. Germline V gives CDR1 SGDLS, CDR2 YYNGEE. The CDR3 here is CASSLRAIKWGGDQPQHF. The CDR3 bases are TGTGCCAGCAGTCTCCGGGCCATAAAATGGGGGGGCGATCAGCCCCAGCATTTT.

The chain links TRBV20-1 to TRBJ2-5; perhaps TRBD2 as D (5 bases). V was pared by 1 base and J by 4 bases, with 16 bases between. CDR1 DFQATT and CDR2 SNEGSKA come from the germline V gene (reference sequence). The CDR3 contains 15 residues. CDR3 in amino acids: CSARGLGGSGETQYF. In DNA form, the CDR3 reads TGCAGTGCTAGAGGCCTAGGCGGGTCGGGAGAGACCCAGTACTTC.

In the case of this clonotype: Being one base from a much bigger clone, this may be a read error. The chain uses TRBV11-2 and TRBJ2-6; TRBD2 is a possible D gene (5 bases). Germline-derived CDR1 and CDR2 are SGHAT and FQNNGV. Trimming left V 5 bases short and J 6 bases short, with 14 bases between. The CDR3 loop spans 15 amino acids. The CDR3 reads CASSGVGSAANVLTF. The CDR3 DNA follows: TGTGCCAGCAGCGGCGTGGGGAGTGCGGCCAACGTCCTGACTTTC.

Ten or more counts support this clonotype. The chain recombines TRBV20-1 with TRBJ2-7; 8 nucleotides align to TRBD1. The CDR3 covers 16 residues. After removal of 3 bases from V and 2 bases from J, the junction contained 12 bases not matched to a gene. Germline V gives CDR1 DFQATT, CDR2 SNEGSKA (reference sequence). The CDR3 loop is CSARGPGDRLPYEQYF. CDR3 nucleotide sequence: TGCAGTGCTAGGGGGCCCGGGGACAGGCTACCCTACGAGCAGTACTTC.

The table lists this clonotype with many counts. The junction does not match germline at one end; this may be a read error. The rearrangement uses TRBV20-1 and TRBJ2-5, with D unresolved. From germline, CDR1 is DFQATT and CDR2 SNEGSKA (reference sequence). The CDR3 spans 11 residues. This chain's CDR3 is CSAWSTETQSF. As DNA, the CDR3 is TGCAGTGCCTGGTCTACGGAGACCCAGTCCTTC.

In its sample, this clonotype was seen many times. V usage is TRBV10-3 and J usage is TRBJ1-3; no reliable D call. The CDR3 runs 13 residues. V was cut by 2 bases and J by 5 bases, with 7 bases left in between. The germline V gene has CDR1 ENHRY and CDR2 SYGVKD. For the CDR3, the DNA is TGTGCCATCAGTGAGGTCGACAGAAACACCATATATTTT. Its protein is CAISEVDRNTIYF.

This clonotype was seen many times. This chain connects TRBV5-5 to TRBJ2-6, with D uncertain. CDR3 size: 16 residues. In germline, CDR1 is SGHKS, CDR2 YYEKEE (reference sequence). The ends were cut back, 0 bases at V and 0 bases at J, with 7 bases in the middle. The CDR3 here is CASSLGSLSGANVLTF. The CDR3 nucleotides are TGTGCCAGCAGCTTGGGGTCCCTCTCTGGGGCCAACGTCCTGACTTTC.

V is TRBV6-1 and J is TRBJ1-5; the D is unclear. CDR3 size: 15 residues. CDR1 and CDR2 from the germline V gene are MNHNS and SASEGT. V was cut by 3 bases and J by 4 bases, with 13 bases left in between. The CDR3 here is CASSDEGWENQPQHF. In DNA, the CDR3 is TGTGCCAGCAGTGATGAGGGTTGGGAGAATCAGCCCCAGCATTTT.

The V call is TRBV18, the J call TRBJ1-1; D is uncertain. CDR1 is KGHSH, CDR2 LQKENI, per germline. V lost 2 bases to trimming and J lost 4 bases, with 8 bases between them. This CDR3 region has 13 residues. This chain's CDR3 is CASSPSQSTEAFF. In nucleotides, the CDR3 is TGTGCCAGCTCACCAAGCCAGAGCACTGAAGCTTTCTTT.

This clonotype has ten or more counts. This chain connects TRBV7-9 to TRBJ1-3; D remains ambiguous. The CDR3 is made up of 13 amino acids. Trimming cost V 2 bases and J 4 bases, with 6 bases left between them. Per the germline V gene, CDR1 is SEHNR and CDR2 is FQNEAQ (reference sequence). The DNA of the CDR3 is TGTGCCAGCAGCTTAAATACGGGAAACACCATATATTTT. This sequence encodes CASSLNTGNTIYF.

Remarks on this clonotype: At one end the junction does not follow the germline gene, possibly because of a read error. DNA of the CDR3: TGTGCCAGCAGTCTCCGAGGACAGAGCCCTAGGCCCCAGCGTTTT. Residues: CASSLRGQSPRPQRF. The chain joins TRBV27 to TRBJ1-5; a possible D gene is TRBD1 (6 bases). The CDR3 is 15 amino acids. Looked up from germline, CDR1 is MNHEY and CDR2 is SMNVEV (reference sequence).

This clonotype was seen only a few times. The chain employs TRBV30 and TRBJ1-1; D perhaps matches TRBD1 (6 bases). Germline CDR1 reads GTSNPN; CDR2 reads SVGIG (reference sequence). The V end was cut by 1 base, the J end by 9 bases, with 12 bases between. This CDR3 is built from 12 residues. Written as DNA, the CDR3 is TGTGCCTGGAGTGGGGGACACGGGAAAGCTTTCTTT. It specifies CAWSGGHGKAFF.

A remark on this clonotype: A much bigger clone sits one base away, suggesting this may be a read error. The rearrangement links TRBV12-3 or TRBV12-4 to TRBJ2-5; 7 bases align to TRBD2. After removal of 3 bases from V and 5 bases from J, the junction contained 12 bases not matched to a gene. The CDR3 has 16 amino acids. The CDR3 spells CASSFVAGTFGETQYF. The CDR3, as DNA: TGTGCCAGCAGTTTCGTAGCGGGCACCTTCGGGGAGACCCAGTACTTC.

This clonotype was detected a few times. CDR3 residues: CASSLRTEAFF. CDR3 sequence (DNA): TGTGCCAGCAGCTTACGCACCGAAGCTTTCTTT. This chain links TRBV7-9 with TRBJ1-1, with D uncertain. The germline V and J ends were trimmed by 2 bases and 8 bases, with 6 bases remaining between them. This CDR3 region has 11 residues. Germline CDR1 reads SEHNR; CDR2 reads FQNEAQ (reference sequence). The full variable domain, rest sourced from reference TRBV7-9 and TRBJ1-1, is DTGVSQNPRHKITKRGQNVTFRCDPISEHNRLYWYRQTLGQGPEFLTYFQNEAQLEKSRLLSDRFSAERPKGSFSTLEIQRTEQGDSAMYLCASSLRTEAFFGQGTRLTVV.

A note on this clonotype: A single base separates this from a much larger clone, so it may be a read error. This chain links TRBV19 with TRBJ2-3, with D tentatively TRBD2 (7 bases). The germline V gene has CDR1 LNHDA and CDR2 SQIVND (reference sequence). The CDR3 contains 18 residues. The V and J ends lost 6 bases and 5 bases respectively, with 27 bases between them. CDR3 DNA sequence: TGTGCCAGTAGCCTGAGGGGAGGGGGGACCCCCCCGGGAGATACGCAGTATTTT. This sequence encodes CASSLRGGGTPPGDTQYF. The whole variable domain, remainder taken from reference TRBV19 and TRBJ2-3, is DGGITQSPKYLFRKEGQNVTLSCEQNLNHDAMYWYRQDPGQGLRLIYYSQIVNDFQKGDIAEGYSVSREKKESFPLTVTSAQKNPTAFYLCASSLRGGGTPPGDTQYFGPGTRLTVL.

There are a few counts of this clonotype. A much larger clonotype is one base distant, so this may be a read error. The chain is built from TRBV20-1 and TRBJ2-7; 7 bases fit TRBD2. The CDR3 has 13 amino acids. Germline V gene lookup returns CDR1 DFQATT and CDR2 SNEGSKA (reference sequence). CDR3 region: CSAPPFRDYAQYF. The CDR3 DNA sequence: TGCAGTGCCCCTCCTTTCCGGGACTACGCGCAGTACTTC.

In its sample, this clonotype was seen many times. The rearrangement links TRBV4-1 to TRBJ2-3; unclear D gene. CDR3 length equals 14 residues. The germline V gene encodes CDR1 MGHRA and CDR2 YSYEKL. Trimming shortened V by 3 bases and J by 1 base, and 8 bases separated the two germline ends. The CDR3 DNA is TGCGCCAGCAGCCAGGGTGGGGGCACAGATACGCAGTATTTT. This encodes CASSQGGGTDTQYF.